This T cell receptor (beta chain) emerged from a study of blood T cell repertoires in COVID-19. Study-wide background: In each case, the material was cDNA or gDNA derived from T cells, B-cell-depleted T cells, or PBMCs.

Original methodology: Nucleated cell number was recorded as an estimate derived from reference gene primer amplification. Method: immunoSEQ multiplex PCR; TCRdb's copy keeps in-frame clones and lacks some. V, J and clone size are those of that table, while D and trimming were read from the DNA. The table lists 150,000 to 200,000 clones, approximately 83% of them singletons. The CDR3 spans 13 residues. The germline V gene has CDR1 SGHDT and CDR2 YYEEEE. Trimming cost V 5 bases and J 7 bases, with 15 bases left between them. V and J are TRBV5-6 and TRBJ1-1; the D is unclear. Specimen: peripheral blood. The TCR originated in a human donor with active or convalescent COVID-19. The donor label of this sample is uncertain. In nucleotides, the CDR3 is TGTGCCAGCAGGTTGAGAGGGAGGCATGAAGCTTTCTTT. Protein sequence: CASRLRGRHEAFF. Complete variable domain (other parts from reference TRBV5-6 and TRBJ1-1): DAGVTQSPTHLIKTRGQQVTLRCSPKSGHDTVSWYQQALGQGPQFIFQYYEEEERQRGNFPDRFSGHQFPNYSSELNVNALLLGDSALYLCASRLRGRHEAFFGQGTRLTVV.